The rows below give T cell receptor beta chains drawn from one sample of a study of blood T cell repertoires in COVID-19. The protocol was immunoSEQ multiplex PCR, while the TCRdb copy is restricted to in-frame clones and leaves out a portion. Here the sample spans over 70,000 clones, 83% being singletons. Sequencing input: peripheral blood. These receptors all stem from a man in his thirties or forties with COVID-19, enrolled during active disease. Each CDR3 is given with its conserved first and last residue. The D gene is left open where the match is weak. A clone size is listed for some rows: how often the clone was seen (once, few, many), or a class if it is expanded.

>TRBV27|TRBJ1-1|NA|NA
TGTGCCAGCAGTTTATTCCCTAGCACTGAAGCTTTCTTT
CASSLFPSTEAFF
>TRBV7-9|TRBJ2-2|NA|NA
TGTGCCAGCAGCCACAACCCACAGATGAACACCGGGGAGCTGTTTTTT
CASSHNPQMNTGELFF
>TRBV18|TRBJ2-6|NA|TRBD2
TGTGCCAGCTCACCCCGGGGGGACTCTGGGGCCAACGTCCTGACTTTC
CASSPRGDSGANVLTF
>TRBV4-1|TRBJ2-4|NA|TRBD1
TGCGCCAGCAGCCAACTGGGACAGCCCAAAAACATTCAGTACTTC
CASSQLGQPKNIQYF
>TRBV6-1|TRBJ2-5|NA|TRBD1
TGTGCCAGCAGTGTAAGGGACAGCAAGTACCAAGAGACCCAGTACTTC
CASSVRDSKYQETQYF
>TRBV15|TRBJ2-1|NA|NA
TGTGCCACCAGCAGGGAGGGAGGAAGGAACAATGAGCAGTTCTTC
CATSREGGRNNEQFF
>TRBV3-1/TRBV3-2|TRBJ1-5|NA|NA
TGTGCCAGCAGCCAAGATATGAATCAGCCCCAGCATTTT
CASSQDMNQPQHF
>TRBV4-2|TRBJ2-1|NA|TRBD1
TGTGCCAGCAGCCAAGAGTCAGCGACAGGGTGGAATGAGCAGTTCTTC
CASSQESATGWNEQFF
>TRBV5-6|TRBJ2-2|NA|TRBD2
TGTGCCAGCAGCTTGGGGCCCCTAGCGGGATCGGAAACCGGGGAGCTGTTTTTT
CASSLGPLAGSETGELFF
>TRBV29-1|TRBJ2-1|once|TRBD2
TGCAGCGTTGAGTTGCGGGAGACATACAATGAGCAGTTCTTC
CSVELRETYNEQFF